Each of the 27 T cell receptor beta chains below was sequenced from the same sample in a study of low-dose radiotherapy and immunotherapy resistance in tumors. Time point meaning: before trial treatment. Alpha- and beta-chain coverage of first-strand cDNA came from TRAV- and TRBV-specific primers. Amplification of TCRs used a constant-region primer and V-primer adapter for 20 PCR cycles. MiXCR, applied by TCRdb to the reads, yields one record per CDR3 protein. The sample shows 60,000 to 90,000 distinct CDR3 sequences, around 32% of them seen only once. Sequences were derived from PBMCs, sampled before treatment. The receptors were sampled from a female donor with ovarian cancer.

This clonotype is a singleton in its sample. The chain joins TRBV28 to TRBJ2-5, with D perhaps matching TRBD1 (6 bases). The germline V and J ends were trimmed by 6 bases and 0 bases, with 14 bases remaining between them. The CDR3 covers 15 residues. Germline CDR1 and CDR2: MDHEN and SYDVKM. In DNA form, the CDR3 reads TGTGCCAGCAGCCCCCAGAAGGGGGACCAAGAGACCCAGTACTTC. It encodes CASSPQKGDQETQYF. The whole variable domain, filled in from reference TRBV28 and TRBJ2-5, reads DVKVTQSSRYLVKRTGEKVFLECVQDMDHENMFWYRQDPGLGLRLIYFSYDVKMKEKGDIPEGYSVSREKKERFSLILESASTNQTSMYLCASSPQKGDQETQYFGPGTRLLVL.

This clonotype came up a few times. The rearrangement links TRBV3-1 to TRBJ2-1; no reliable D call. V was clipped by 0 bases and J by 4 bases, with 10 bases between them. The germline CDR1 and CDR2 sequences are LGHDT and YNNKEL (reference sequence). The length of the CDR3 is 15 residues. CDR3 coding DNA: TGTGCCAGCAGCCAAGATGCGGCTCCGTACAATGAGCAGTTCTTC. Amino acids: CASSQDAAPYNEQFF.

This clonotype was seen at least ten times. The genes are TRBV6-6 and TRBJ1-6; TRBD1 matches at 7 bases. Germline trimming cut 2 bases from V and 4 bases from J; bases unmatched to any gene: 2. Germline loops: CDR1 MNHNY, CDR2 SVGAGI (reference sequence). The CDR3 contains 15 residues. In DNA, the CDR3 is TGTGCCAGCAGTTACACGGGACAGTATAATTCACCCCTCCACTTT. Translation: CASSYTGQYNSPLHF.

The V and J genes are TRBV28 and TRBJ2-7, with 10 positions matching TRBD2. After removal of 5 bases from V and 3 bases from J, the junction contained 7 bases not matched to a gene. The CDR3 runs to 15 residues. Germline V gives CDR1 MDHEN, CDR2 SYDVKM. The CDR3 DNA reads as TGTGCCAGCAGTGGGTCCGGGACTAGCGTCTACGAGCAGTACTTC. This sequence encodes CASSGSGTSVYEQYF.

The CDR3 coding sequence is TGTGCCAGCAGCTCCGTGGGGGCGGGACGTCGCTACAATGAGCAGTTCTTC. This encodes CASSSVGAGRRYNEQFF. The rearrangement uses TRBV7-9 and TRBJ2-1; D assignment may be TRBD1 or TRBD2 (6 bases each). The germline CDR1 and CDR2 sequences are SEHNR and FQNEAQ (reference sequence). The length of the CDR3 is 17 residues. V dropped 4 bases and J dropped 3 bases, with 19 bases sitting between them. The variable domain in full, with the rest retrieved from reference TRBV7-9 and TRBJ2-1, is DTGVSQNPRHKITKRGQNVTFRCDPISEHNRLYWYRQTLGQGPEFLTYFQNEAQLEKSRLLSDRFSAERPKGSFSTLEIQRTEQGDSAMYLCASSSVGAGRRYNEQFFGPGTRLTVL.

This clonotype was observed a handful of times. This sequence joins TRBV7-9 and TRBJ2-3; D may be TRBD1 or TRBD2 (6 bases each). This CDR3 region has 16 residues. Germline CDR1 reads SEHNR; CDR2 reads FQNEAQ (reference sequence). Trimming took off 5 bases at V and 4 bases at J, with 19 bases between the two ends. The CDR3 bases are TGTGCCAGCAGCGAGGGGGGCCCCACTCACGCAGATACGCAGTATTTT. This encodes CASSEGGPTHADTQYF.

This clonotype was counted many times. The chain carries TRBV5-6 and TRBJ1-2; D is perhaps TRBD1 (6 bases). The CDR3 spans 14 residues. V dropped 5 bases and J dropped 0 bases, with 11 bases sitting between them. Germline-derived CDR1 and CDR2 are SGHDT and YYEEEE. The CDR3 nucleotides are TGTGCCAGCAGACGAGGGGGGGCTAACTATGGCTACACCTTC. Amino acid sequence: CASRRGGANYGYTF.

This clonotype was observed a handful of times. The chain uses TRBV9 and TRBJ2-1; a possible D gene is TRBD2 (5 bases). V lost 3 bases and J 7 bases, leaving 14 bases between the germline ends. There are 14 residues in the CDR3. Germline CDR1 SGDLS, CDR2 YYNGEE. The CDR3 region is CASSERTGGNEQFF. The CDR3 DNA sequence: TGTGCCAGCAGCGAGAGGACTGGTGGGAATGAGCAGTTCTTC.

The rearrangement joins TRBV5-5 to TRBJ2-7, with a weak D call TRBD1 (6 bases). Germline CDR1 reads SGHKS; CDR2 reads YYEKEE (reference sequence). There are 15 residues in the CDR3. V lost 3 bases and J 2 bases, leaving 15 bases between the germline ends. The CDR3 DNA sequence: TGTGCCAGCAGCTCCCAAGGGGCAGGGGCCTACGAGCAGTACTTC. Its translation: CASSSQGAGAYEQYF.

This clonotype was observed at least ten times. The chain uses TRBV28 and TRBJ2-6; D is unclear. The V end lost 1 base, the J end lost 2 bases, and 6 bases lay between the germline ends. Germline V gene sequence: CDR1 MDHEN, CDR2 SYDVKM. The CDR3 sequence is 15 residues long. The CDR3 DNA reads TGTGCCAGCAGTTTATCGGCGGCTGGGGCCAACGTCCTGACTTTC. Residues: CASSLSAAGANVLTF. The variable domain in full, with the rest retrieved from reference TRBV28 and TRBJ2-6, is DVKVTQSSRYLVKRTGEKVFLECVQDMDHENMFWYRQDPGLGLRLIYFSYDVKMKEKGDIPEGYSVSREKKERFSLILESASTNQTSMYLCASSLSAAGANVLTFGAGSRLTVL.

The J gene is TRBJ2-5, the V gene TRBV14, with a possible D match to TRBD2 (5 bases). The germline V and J ends were trimmed by 5 bases and 2 bases, with 12 bases remaining between them. CDR1 is SGHDN, CDR2 FVKESK, per germline. This CDR3 has 14 residues. The CDR3 loop reads CASSISSTQETQYF. The DNA for the CDR3 is TGTGCCAGCAGCATTTCTAGCACACAAGAGACCCAGTACTTC.

This clonotype was recorded at least ten times. This chain links TRBV19 with TRBJ2-3, with 8 bases fitting TRBD2. The V and J ends lost 3 bases and 6 bases, in that order; junction bases with no gene match: 8. The CDR3 extends over 15 amino acids. Germline CDR1 and CDR2: LNHDA and SQIVND (reference sequence). CDR3 sequence (DNA): TGTGCCAGTAGTATTCGGGGGGGAAAGGTGGATACGCAGTATTTT. It yields the protein CASSIRGGKVDTQYF.

This clonotype was picked up many times. The rearrangement joins TRBV11-3 to TRBJ1-3; TRBD1 might be the D (5 bases). Germline CDR1 is SGHNT and CDR2 is YENEEA. The V end lost 5 bases, the J end lost 0 bases, and 20 bases lay between the germline ends. The CDR3 consists of 18 residues. CDR3 protein: CASSLTGTFISSGNTIYF. In DNA, the CDR3 is TGTGCCAGCAGCCTCACCGGGACCTTTATCAGCTCTGGAAACACCATATATTTT.

This clonotype came up many times. The chain couples TRBV11-2 to TRBJ2-3; 9 nucleotides match TRBD2. V shed 4 bases and J 4 bases; nucleotides not matched to a gene: 12. In germline, CDR1 is SGHAT, CDR2 FQNNGV. This CDR3 has 17 residues. The CDR3 loop is CASSSRLAGEGADTQYF. CDR3 DNA sequence: TGTGCCAGCAGCTCGCGATTAGCGGGAGAGGGGGCAGATACGCAGTATTTT. Full variable domain (outside the CDR3, taken from reference TRBV11-2 and TRBJ2-3): EAGVAQSPRYKIIEKRQSVAFWCNPISGHATLYWYQQILGQGPKLLIQFQNNGVVDDSQLPKDRFSAERLKGVDSTLKIQPAKLEDSAVYLCASSSRLAGEGADTQYFGPGTRLTVL.

A word on this clonotype: Only one base separates this from a far larger clonotype, so it likely reflects a read error. The chain uses TRBV10-3 and TRBJ2-5; D may be TRBD2 (5 bases). CDR1 and CDR2 (germline): ENHRY, SYGVKD. The V gene lost 5 bases and the J gene lost 11 bases, with 24 bases spanning the gap. This CDR3 spans 15 amino acids. The CDR3 bases are TGTGCCATCAGTTCCTTCACCCAGGACGGGGATGAGCAGTACTTC. It specifies CAISSFTQDGDEQYF.

This clonotype was observed many times. The chain couples TRBV14 to TRBJ2-5; the D is unclear. The CDR3 spans 13 residues. Germline assignment: CDR1 SGHDN and CDR2 FVKESK. Trimming cost V 0 bases and J 3 bases, with 5 bases left between them. The CDR3 region is CASSQDPEETQYF. The CDR3, as DNA: TGTGCCAGCAGCCAAGACCCAGAAGAGACCCAGTACTTC.

This clonotype has a single count. V usage is TRBV28 and J usage is TRBJ2-3, with D tentatively TRBD2 (5 bases). Germline V lookup: CDR1 MDHEN, CDR2 SYDVKM. The V gene lost 6 bases and the J gene lost 1 base, with 17 bases spanning the gap. The CDR3 consists of 16 residues. CDR3 sequence reads: CASRGEFLWGTDTQYF. The CDR3 coding sequence is TGTGCCAGCAGGGGAGAGTTCCTTTGGGGCACAGATACGCAGTATTTT.

This sequence joins TRBV3-1 and TRBJ2-3; D is possibly TRBD2 (6 bases). Germline-derived CDR1 and CDR2 are LGHDT and YNNKEL (reference sequence). The CDR3 is 15 residues long. The V end was cut by 0 bases, the J end by 2 bases, with 9 bases between. CDR3 coding DNA: TGTGCCAGCAGCCAAGACGGGGGATCCACAGATACGCAGTATTTT. Residues: CASSQDGGSTDTQYF.

This clonotype has ten or more counts. The gene calls are TRBV20-1 and TRBJ2-1; the D gene is possibly TRBD2 (5 bases). This CDR3 spans 14 amino acids. The V and J ends lost 2 bases and 10 bases respectively, with 18 bases between them. From germline, CDR1 is DFQATT and CDR2 SNEGSKA (reference sequence). In DNA form, the CDR3 reads TGCAGTGCTAGAACCACGAACGGGGTAGAGGAGCAGTTCTTC. Its protein is CSARTTNGVEEQFF.

The V gene is TRBV23-1, the J gene TRBJ2-1; D might be TRBD2 (7 bases). TRBV23-1 is identified as an open reading frame with a role that is uncertain. Between the trimmed V and J ends, which lost 8 bases and 6 bases, there was a span of 23 bases. There are 16 residues in the CDR3. For the CDR3, the DNA is TGCGCCAGCGCCCAAGCGAGAGGGGGGGCGGGCAATGAGCAGTTCTTC. Its protein product is CASAQARGGAGNEQFF.

This clonotype has just one count. V and J are TRBV10-3 and TRBJ2-3, with no clear D. Germline V gives CDR1 ENHRY, CDR2 SYGVKD. V dropped 4 bases and J dropped 3 bases, with 8 bases sitting between them. This CDR3 comprises 13 residues. As DNA, the CDR3 is TGTGCCATCAGTGTTGGTTTTACAGATACGCAGTATTTT. Protein product: CAISVGFTDTQYF.

This clonotype was observed many times. The V call is TRBV28, the J call TRBJ1-2; 10 positions match TRBD1. The V and J ends lost 5 bases and 8 bases, in that order; junction bases with no gene match: 17. The CDR3 sequence is 17 residues long. CDR1 MDHEN and CDR2 SYDVKM come from the germline V gene. The CDR3 here is CASSKTGGNHPLWGYTF. CDR3 DNA: TGTGCCAGCAGTAAGACAGGGGGCAACCACCCACTATGGGGCTACACCTTC.

The sample holds many counts of this clonotype. The V and J genes are TRBV2 and TRBJ1-6, with D perhaps matching TRBD1 (6 bases). Germline loops: CDR1 SNHLY, CDR2 FYNNEI. The CDR3 is made up of 15 amino acids. V shed 7 bases and J shed 4 bases, with 14 bases lying between them. The CDR3 here is CASNPTGLYNSPLHF. The CDR3 DNA reads TGTGCCAGCAACCCGACAGGTCTTTATAATTCACCCCTCCACTTT.

In this sample, this clonotype turned up many times. The gene calls are TRBV20-1 and TRBJ1-3; D is uncertain. Germline assignment: CDR1 DFQATT and CDR2 SNEGSKA (reference sequence). This CDR3 is built from 16 residues. V was pared by 6 bases and J by 0 bases, with 18 bases between. The CDR3 DNA sequence: TGCAGTGCCACCTCGTTGCTGAGCGGCTCTGGAAACACCATATATTTT. Its translation: CSATSLLSGSGNTIYF.

This clonotype was found many times. One end of the junction fails to match germline, which may point to a read error. The CDR3 reads CASSLAGTGGYEQYF. CDR3 DNA: TGTGCCAGCAGCTTAGCCGGGACAGGGGGCTACGAGCAGTACTTC. J is TRBJ2-7 and V is TRBV5-3, with 11 bases matching TRBD1. TRBV5-3 is an ORF, and what it does is uncertain. The length of the CDR3 is 15 residues.

This chain connects TRBV29-1 to TRBJ2-1; 9 bases are shared with TRBD2. Trimming took 7 bases from V and 11 from J; bases not matched to a gene: 6. The CDR3 extends over 11 amino acids. CDR1 and CDR2 (germline): SQVTM, ANQGSEA. In DNA form, the CDR3 reads TGCAGCGCAGGACTAGCGAGCAAGCAGTTCTTC. Encoded protein: CSAGLASKQFF.

This clonotype was seen only a few times. A far larger clone differs by one base, so this is likely a read error. The gene calls are TRBV7-2 and TRBJ2-7; D not resolved. V gave up 5 bases and J gave up 1 base, with 6 bases separating them. The CDR3 contains 12 residues. Germline CDR1 SGHTA, CDR2 FQGNSA. CDR3: CASSPPSYEQYF. CDR3 nucleotide sequence: TGTGCCAGCAGCCCTCCTTCCTACGAGCAGTACTTC.